This T cell receptor (beta chain) appears in the sequencing data of a study of graft-versus-host responses after intestinal transplantation. About the study: The whole recipient group had anti-thymocyte globulin induction followed by tacrolimus and steroids for about three years.

Sequencing used immunoSEQ multiplex PCR; TCRdb keeps in-frame clones, though not all of them. The table lists 99,000 or so clones, roughly 90% of them singletons, with around 0.067% in the top ten. V trimming: 5 bases; J trimming: 1 base; junction bases outside the gene matches: 9. CDR1 SEHNR and CDR2 FQNEAQ come from the germline V gene (reference sequence). The CDR3 is 17 residues long. Worth noting for this clone: As yet, its antigen is unknown.

Study-level points and caveats: The marrow of recipients harbored GvH clones, and ileum or blood showed some of them first.

V is TRBV7-9 and J is TRBJ2-3; 10 positions agree with TRBD2. The source material was unstimulated CD8+ T cells sorted from spleen or lymph node cells, sampled before transplant. This sequence originates from a human donor who was the organ donor for an intestinal transplant. CDR3 in amino acids: CASSAKTLAGGTDTQYF. CDR3 in DNA: TGTGCCAGCAGCGCCAAGACCCTAGCGGGGGGCACAGATACGCAGTATTTT.